These 4 T cell receptor beta chains were all obtained from the same sample, sequenced in a study of T cell repertoires in cytomegalovirus infection. A single record per CDR3 protein comes from TCRdb applying MiXCR to the reads. The sample lists about 700,000 distinct CDR3 sequences, around 32% occurring once. These TCRs are of unknown antigen specificity. The sample consisted of cultured PBMCs, taken from culture after CMV antigen stimulation. The source of these receptors is a human donor in good health (CMV status not recorded). Some clones in this sample may be carry-over from other donors' samples.

The chain has TRBV3-1 and TRBJ2-5, with 7 bases that match TRBD1. Germline assignment: CDR1 LGHDT and CDR2 YNNKEL (reference sequence). The CDR3 has 15 residues. The junction had 6 bases not matched to a gene; V was cut back by 2 bases and J by 3 bases. Here the CDR3 DNA reads TGTGCCAGCAGCCAAAACCCCGGGACAGAAGAGACCCAGTACTTC. It encodes CASSQNPGTEETQYF.

This chain connects TRBV12-3 or TRBV12-4 to TRBJ1-5; no clear D. The CDR3 runs 14 residues. Trimming took off 3 bases at V and 2 bases at J, with 8 bases between the two ends. In nucleotides, the CDR3 is TGTGCCAGCAGTTTTGCGTTCCGCAATCAGCCCCAGCATTTT. Its protein is CASSFAFRNQPQHF.

This clonotype was detected a few times. J is TRBJ1-1 and V is TRBV7-2; D gene ambiguous. This CDR3 has 13 residues. Germline CDR1 SGHTA, CDR2 FQGNSA. Trimming cost V 5 bases and J 7 bases, with 14 bases left between them. The CDR3: CASSPKAGFEAFF. The CDR3 bases are TGTGCCAGCAGCCCTAAGGCGGGCTTTGAAGCTTTCTTT.

The rearrangement uses TRBV27 and TRBJ1-6; no reliable D call. V lost 3 bases and J lost 10, with 10 bases in between. This CDR3 has 13 amino acids. In germline, CDR1 is MNHEY, CDR2 SMNVEV (reference sequence). CDR3 nucleotide sequence: TGTGCCAGCAGTTTTCACAGTATGTCACCCCTCCACTTT. It specifies CASSFHSMSPLHF.